Each of the 2 T cell receptor beta chains below was sequenced from the same sample in a study of regulatory T cells in long-lasting Graves disease. Arm-PCR of CDR3 regions with iRepertoire HTBI primers generated TCR beta libraries. One entry per CDR3 protein, called by TCRdb with MiXCR from the multiplex PCR reads. This sample yields a few hundred thousand distinct CDR3 sequences, of which 12% are seen a single time; under 20% belongs to the top ten. Documented time point: newly diagnosed GD, antithyroid drugs for less than 3 months. PBMC RNA served as the TCR library source. The sample also formed part of further work on T cells in Graves' hyperthyroidism and ophthalmopathy.

The sample in question was peripheral blood mononuclear cells (PBMCs), obtained at new diagnosis, from a patient treated with antithyroid drugs. The receptors come from a woman aged 18-30 years with Graves disease.

Many counts were recorded for this clonotype. The chain is built from TRBV10-3 and TRBJ1-2; possibly TRBD1 for D (5 bases). The CDR3 sequence is 15 residues long. V shed 10 bases and J shed 4 bases, with 22 bases lying between them. Looked up from germline, CDR1 is ENHRY and CDR2 is SYGVKD. The CDR3, as DNA: TGTGCCACGTCGATACCTCCGGGGGGACTCTATGGCTACACCTTC. This gives the protein CATSIPPGGLYGYTF.

In DNA form, the CDR3 reads TGTGCCAGCAGCCGCCTGAGCAGCCAAGAGACCCAGTACTTC. Amino acid sequence: CASSRLSSQETQYF. The chain has TRBV7-9 and TRBJ2-5; D gene ambiguous. Germline-derived CDR1 and CDR2 are SEHNR and FQNEAQ (reference sequence). V was pared by 5 bases and J by 1 base, with 11 bases between. CDR3 length equals 14 residues.